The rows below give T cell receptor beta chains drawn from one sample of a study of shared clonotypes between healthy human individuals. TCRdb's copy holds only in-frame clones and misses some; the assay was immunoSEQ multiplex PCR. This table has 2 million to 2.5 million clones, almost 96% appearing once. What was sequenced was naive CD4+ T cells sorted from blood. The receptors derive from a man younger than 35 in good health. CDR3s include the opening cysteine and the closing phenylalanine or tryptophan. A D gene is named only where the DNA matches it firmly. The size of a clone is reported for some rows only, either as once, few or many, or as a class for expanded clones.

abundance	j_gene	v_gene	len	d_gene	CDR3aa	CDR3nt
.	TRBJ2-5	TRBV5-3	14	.	CARSLGRIQETQYF	TGTGCCAGAAGCTTGGGGCGGATCCAAGAGACCCAGTACTTC
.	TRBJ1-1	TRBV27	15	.	CASSLKGGMNTEAFF	TGTGCCAGCAGCCTTAAGGGCGGTATGAACACTGAAGCTTTCTTT
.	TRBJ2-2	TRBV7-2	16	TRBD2	CASSIGTTKYTGELFF	TGTGCCAGCAGCATCGGGACTACCAAATACACCGGGGAGCTGTTTTTT
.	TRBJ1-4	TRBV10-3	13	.	CAISGGANEKLFF	TGTGCCATCTCGGGGGGGGCGAACGAAAAACTGTTTTTT
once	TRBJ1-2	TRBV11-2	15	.	CASSPFGHLRYGYTF	TGTGCCAGCAGCCCGTTCGGACACCTCAGGTATGGCTACACCTTC
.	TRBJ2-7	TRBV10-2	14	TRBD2	CASSNLAGGYEQYF	TGCGCCAGCAGTAATCTAGCGGGAGGCTACGAGCAGTACTTC
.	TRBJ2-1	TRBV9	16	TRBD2	CASSTLAGGSYNEQFF	TGTGCCAGCAGCACCCTAGCGGGGGGCTCCTACAATGAGCAGTTCTTC
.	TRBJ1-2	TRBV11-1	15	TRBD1	CASSLGTVFNYGYTF	TGTGCCAGCAGCCTCGGGACAGTTTTTAACTATGGCTACACCTTC
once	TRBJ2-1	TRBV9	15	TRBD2	CASSVDGRALNEQFF	TGTGCCAGCAGCGTAGACGGGAGGGCCCTGAATGAGCAGTTCTTC
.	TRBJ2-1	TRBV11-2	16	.	CASSFVSGASYNEQFF	TGTGCCAGCAGTTTCGTTTCGGGAGCGTCCTACAATGAGCAGTTCTTC
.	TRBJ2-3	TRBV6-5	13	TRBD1	CASSGTGGETQYF	TGTGCCAGCAGCGGGACAGGGGGCGAAACGCAGTATTTT
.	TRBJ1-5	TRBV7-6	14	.	CASSLGAGHQPQHF	TGTGCCAGCAGCTTAGGGGCAGGGCATCAGCCCCAGCATTTT
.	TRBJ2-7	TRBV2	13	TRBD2	CASKKRGLYEQYF	TGTGCCAGCAAGAAGCGGGGACTCTACGAGCAGTACTTC
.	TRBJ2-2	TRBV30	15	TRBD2	CAPEGAGGPAGELFF	TGTGCCCCTGAGGGAGCGGGAGGGCCGGCCGGGGAGCTGTTTTTT
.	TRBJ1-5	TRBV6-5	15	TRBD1	CASSRGDRSNQPQHF	TGTGCCAGCAGCAGGGGGGATCGAAGCAATCAGCCCCAGCATTTT
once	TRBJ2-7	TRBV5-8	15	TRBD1	CASSNMGSGGYEQYF	TGTGCCAGCAGCAACATGGGTTCAGGGGGCTACGAGCAGTACTTC
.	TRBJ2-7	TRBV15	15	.	CATSREDRSHHEQYF	TGTGCCACCAGCAGAGAAGATAGATCTCACCACGAGCAGTACTTC
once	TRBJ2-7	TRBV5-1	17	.	CASSLISDSVSTYEQYF	TGCGCCAGCAGCTTGATATCTGACAGTGTCTCCACCTACGAGCAGTACTTC
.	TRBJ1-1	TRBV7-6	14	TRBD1	CASSFGQGPTEAFF	TGTGCCAGCAGCTTTGGACAGGGCCCCACTGAAGCTTTCTTT
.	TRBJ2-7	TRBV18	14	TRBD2	CASSRAGGTYEQYF	TGTGCCAGCTCACGAGCGGGGGGTACCTACGAGCAGTACTTC
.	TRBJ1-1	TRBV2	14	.	CASSEARGGTEAFF	TGTGCCAGCAGTGAAGCGCGAGGGGGAACTGAAGCTTTCTTT
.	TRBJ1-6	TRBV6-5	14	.	CASGESPRNSPLHF	TGTGCCAGCGGGGAATCACCGCGAAATTCACCCCTCCACTTT
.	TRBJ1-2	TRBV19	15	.	CASSRSGLSNYGYTF	TGTGCCAGTAGTAGATCAGGGCTTAGTAACTATGGCTACACCTTC
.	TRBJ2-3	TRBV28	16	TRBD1	CASSYSGQGLPDTQYF	TGTGCCAGCAGTTATTCCGGACAGGGGTTGCCAGATACGCAGTATTTT
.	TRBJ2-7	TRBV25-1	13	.	CATTRGKSYEQYF	TGTGCCACCACCCGGGGAAAGTCCTACGAGCAGTACTTC
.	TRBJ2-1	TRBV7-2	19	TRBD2	CASSLARGRLAGNPNEQFF	TGTGCCAGCAGCTTGGCTAGGGGAAGACTAGCGGGAAACCCTAATGAGCAGTTCTTC
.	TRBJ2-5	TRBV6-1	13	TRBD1	CASSGQGRETQYF	TGTGCCAGCAGCGGACAGGGTAGAGAGACCCAGTACTTC
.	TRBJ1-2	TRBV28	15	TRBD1	CASRGEGTADLGYTF	TGTGCCAGCAGGGGTGAAGGGACAGCCGACCTTGGCTACACCTTC
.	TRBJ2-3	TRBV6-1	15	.	CASKVGPLATDTQYF	TGTGCCAGCAAAGTGGGCCCCCTGGCCACAGATACGCAGTATTTT
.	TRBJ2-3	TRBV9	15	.	CASSVTRTSTDTQYF	TGTGCCAGCAGCGTAACGAGGACTAGCACAGATACGCAGTATTTT
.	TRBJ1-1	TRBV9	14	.	CASSVETTNTEAFF	TGTGCCAGCAGCGTAGAGACAACAAACACTGAAGCTTTCTTT
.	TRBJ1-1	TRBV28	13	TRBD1	CASNTMGQGKAFF	TGTGCCAGCAACACAATGGGACAGGGGAAAGCTTTCTTT
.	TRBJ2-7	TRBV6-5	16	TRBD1	CASSYQGAGARHEQYF	TGTGCCAGCAGTTACCAGGGGGCCGGGGCCAGGCACGAGCAGTACTTC
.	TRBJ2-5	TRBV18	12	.	CASSRPQETQYF	TGTGCCAGCTCCCGCCCCCAAGAGACCCAGTACTTC
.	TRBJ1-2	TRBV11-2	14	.	CASSPHRDNYGYTF	TGTGCCAGCAGCCCACACAGGGATAACTATGGCTACACCTTC
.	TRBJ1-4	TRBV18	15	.	CASSPIAATNEKLFF	TGTGCCAGCTCACCCATAGCTGCAACTAATGAAAAACTGTTTTTT
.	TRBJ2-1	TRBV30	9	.	CAWGREQFF	TGTGCCTGGGGCCGTGAGCAGTTCTTC
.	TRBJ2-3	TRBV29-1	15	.	CSVEGGGGGTDTQYF	TGCAGCGTTGAAGGGGGAGGGGGCGGCACAGATACGCAGTATTTT
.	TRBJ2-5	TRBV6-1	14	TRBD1	CASSSGQIQETQYF	TGTGCCAGCAGTTCGGGACAGATACAAGAGACCCAGTACTTC
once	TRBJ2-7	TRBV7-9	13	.	CASSQMPDYEQYF	TGTGCCAGCAGTCAAATGCCGGACTACGAGCAGTACTTC
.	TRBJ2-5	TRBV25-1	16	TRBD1	CASSAAGTGPLETQYF	TGTGCCAGCAGTGCTGCCGGGACAGGGCCCTTAGAGACCCAGTACTTC
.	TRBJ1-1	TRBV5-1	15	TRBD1	CASSPTDRVATEAFF	TGCGCCAGCAGCCCTACAGACAGGGTAGCCACTGAAGCTTTCTTT
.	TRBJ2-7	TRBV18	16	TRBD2	CASSPVLAEKMYEQYF	TGTGCCAGCTCACCTGTTCTAGCGGAGAAGATGTACGAGCAGTACTTC